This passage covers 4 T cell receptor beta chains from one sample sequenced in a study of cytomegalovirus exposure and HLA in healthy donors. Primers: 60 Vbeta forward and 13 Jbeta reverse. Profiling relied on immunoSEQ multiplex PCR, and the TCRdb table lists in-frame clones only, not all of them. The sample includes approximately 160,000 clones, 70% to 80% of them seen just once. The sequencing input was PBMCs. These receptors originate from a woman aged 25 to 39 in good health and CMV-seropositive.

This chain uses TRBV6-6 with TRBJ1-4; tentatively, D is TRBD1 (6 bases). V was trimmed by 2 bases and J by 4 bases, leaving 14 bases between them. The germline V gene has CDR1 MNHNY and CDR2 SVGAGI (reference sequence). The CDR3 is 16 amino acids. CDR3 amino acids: CASSYTGQPDNEKLFF. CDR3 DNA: TGTGCCAGCAGTTACACCGGACAGCCAGATAATGAAAAACTGTTTTTT.

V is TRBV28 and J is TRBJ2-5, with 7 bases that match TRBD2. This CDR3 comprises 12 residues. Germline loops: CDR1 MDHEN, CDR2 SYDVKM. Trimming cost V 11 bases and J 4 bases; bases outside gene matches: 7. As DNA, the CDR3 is TGTGCCCCGAAGCGGGATGGAGAGACCCAGTACTTC. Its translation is CAPKRDGETQYF.

The CDR3 spells CASSPRVVRSYEQYF. For the CDR3, the DNA is TGTGCCAGCAGTCCCCGGGTGGTCCGCTCCTACGAGCAGTACTTC. The chain recombines TRBV28 with TRBJ2-7; no reliable D call. From germline, CDR1 is MDHEN and CDR2 SYDVKM. The length of the CDR3 is 15 residues. Trimming removed 5 bases at V and 0 bases at J, with 14 bases between.

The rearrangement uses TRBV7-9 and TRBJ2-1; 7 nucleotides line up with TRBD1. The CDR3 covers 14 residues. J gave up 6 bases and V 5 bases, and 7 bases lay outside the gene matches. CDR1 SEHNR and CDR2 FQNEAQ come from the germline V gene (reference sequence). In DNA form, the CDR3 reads TGTGCCAGCAGCCCACAGACAGGGACCAATGAGCAGTTCTTC. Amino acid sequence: CASSPQTGTNEQFF. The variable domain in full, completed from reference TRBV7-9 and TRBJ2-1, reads DTGVSQNPRHKITKRGQNVTFRCDPISEHNRLYWYRQTLGQGPEFLTYFQNEAQLEKSRLLSDRFSAERPKGSFSTLEIQRTEQGDSAMYLCASSPQTGTNEQFFGPGTRLTVL.